The 16 T cell receptor beta chains below all came from one sample that was sequenced in a study of shared clonotypes between healthy human individuals. The protocol was immunoSEQ multiplex PCR, while the TCRdb copy is restricted to in-frame clones and leaves out a portion. The sample consists of about 2.4 million clones, around 94% of them appearing once. The sequenced sample consisted of naive CD4+ T cells sorted from blood. Described subset: CD45RA+ positively selected. Receptors were obtained from a man in his late teens or twenties in good health.

The rearrangement uses TRBV6-5 and TRBJ2-1; TRBD1 or TRBD2 may be the D gene (5 bases each). The V gene's germline CDR1 is MNHEY and CDR2 SVGAGI. The germline V and J ends were trimmed by 6 bases and 8 bases, with 20 bases remaining between them. The CDR3 extends over 15 amino acids. The chain's CDR3 is CASSLTGTPSDEQFF. The CDR3 nucleotides are TGTGCCAGCAGCCTGACGGGGACCCCATCCGATGAGCAGTTCTTC.

A note on this clone: Additional DNA sequences in this sample encode the identical CDR3. The V call is TRBV29-1, the J call TRBJ2-1; unclear D gene. Looked up from germline, CDR1 is SQVTM and CDR2 is ANQGSEA. With 2 bases removed from V and 4 bases from J, the gap between germline ends came to 3 bases. The CDR3 length is 11 residues. The CDR3 loop reads CSVERYNEQFF. In DNA, the CDR3 is TGCAGCGTTGAAAGGTACAATGAGCAGTTCTTC.

V is TRBV5-6 and J is TRBJ2-5, with D uncertain. The end of the DNA is better explained by TRBJ2-7, so the J call may be wrong. The germline gives CDR1 SGHDT, CDR2 YYEEEE. This CDR3 is built from 15 residues. The chain's CDR3 is CASSPLLAPTYEQYF. Written as DNA, the CDR3 is TGTGCCAGCAGCCCCTTACTCGCCCCTACCTACGAGCAGTACTTC.

The chain has TRBV11-2 and TRBJ2-7; 13 nucleotides align to TRBD2. With V trimmed by 5 bases and J by 4 bases, 5 bases remained unmatched. The CDR3 is made up of 15 amino acids. Germline-derived CDR1 and CDR2 are SGHAT and FQNNGV. The CDR3 DNA is TGTGCCAGCAGCCAGGGACTAGCGGGACCATACGAGCAGTACTTC. Translated: CASSQGLAGPYEQYF.

The chain links TRBV25-1 to TRBJ1-4; D gene ambiguous. V was trimmed by 2 bases and J by 0 bases, leaving 10 bases between them. Germline V lookup: CDR1 MGHDK, CDR2 SYGVNS. The CDR3 is 16 residues long. This chain's CDR3 is CASSEGRTATNEKLFF. CDR3 DNA: TGTGCCAGCAGTGAAGGCCGAACGGCAACTAATGAAAAACTGTTTTTT.

The rearrangement joins TRBV7-2 to TRBJ1-3, with D unclear. V was clipped by 2 bases and J by 9 bases, with 11 bases between them. The CDR3 spans 13 residues. Germline assignment: CDR1 SGHTA and CDR2 FQGNSA. The CDR3 is CASSLLSIGTIYF. CDR3 coding DNA: TGTGCCAGCAGCTTACTCTCGATCGGCACCATATATTTT.

The chain carries TRBV11-1 and TRBJ1-2; the D gene is possibly TRBD1 (5 bases). Germline loops: CDR1 SGHAT, CDR2 FQDESV (reference sequence). V dropped 3 bases and J dropped 5 bases, with 7 bases sitting between them. The CDR3 contains 12 residues. The CDR3 protein is CASSFRGYGYTF. The CDR3 DNA reads TGTGCCAGCAGCTTTAGGGGTTATGGCTACACCTTC.

The rearrangement joins TRBV6-6 to TRBJ2-2; possible D gene TRBD2, 5 bases. Trimming took off 4 bases at V and 4 bases at J, with 13 bases between the two ends. Germline V gene lookup returns CDR1 MNHNY and CDR2 SVGAGI (reference sequence). There are 15 residues in the CDR3. The CDR3, as DNA: TGTGCCAGCAGTTTTTTTGGGGAGTCCACCGGGGAGCTGTTTTTT. Translated, it gives CASSFFGESTGELFF.

This clone has only one observation. The CDR3 spells CACSPAYASTDTQYF. CDR3 DNA sequence: TGTGCCTGCTCCCCGGCCTACGCTAGCACAGATACGCAGTATTTT. V is TRBV30 and J is TRBJ2-3; D call uncertain. Looked up from germline, CDR1 is GTSNPN and CDR2 is SVGIG (reference sequence). Trimming left V 6 bases short and J 0 bases short, with 16 bases between. The CDR3 has 15 residues.

Remarks on this clone: In the same sample, other DNA sequences code for this CDR3. The chain uses TRBV19 and TRBJ2-3; tentative D call: TRBD2 (6 bases). Per the germline V gene, CDR1 is LNHDA and CDR2 is SQIVND (reference sequence). The CDR3 runs to 14 residues. V gave up 3 bases and J gave up 2 bases, with 9 bases separating them. The CDR3 is CASSIGGNTDTQYF. The CDR3 DNA sequence: TGTGCCAGTAGTATCGGAGGGAACACAGATACGCAGTATTTT. Full variable domain (remainder filled in from reference TRBV19 and TRBJ2-3): DGGITQSPKYLFRKEGQNVTLSCEQNLNHDAMYWYRQDPGQGLRLIYYSQIVNDFQKGDIAEGYSVSREKKESFPLTVTSAQKNPTAFYLCASSIGGNTDTQYFGPGTRLTVL.

J is TRBJ2-7 and V is TRBV6-5; tentatively, D is TRBD1 (5 bases). Germline assignment: CDR1 MNHEY and CDR2 SVGAGI. Trimming left V 2 bases short and J 3 bases short, with 11 bases between. This CDR3 comprises 14 residues. As DNA, the CDR3 is TGTGCCAGCAGTTACCGACCAGACAGCTACGAGCAGTACTTC. This gives the protein CASSYRPDSYEQYF.

The chain links TRBV5-1 to TRBJ1-1, with no clear D. With 0 bases removed from V and 5 bases from J, the gap between germline ends came to 14 bases. CDR1 is SGHRS and CDR2 is YFSETQ in the germline V gene. The CDR3 sequence is 15 residues long. As DNA, the CDR3 is TGCGCCAGCAGCTTGGTAGCAGGACTTAATACTGAAGCTTTCTTT. Amino acids: CASSLVAGLNTEAFF.

This chain links TRBV6-5 with TRBJ2-1; TRBD2 matches at 13 bases. The CDR3 totals 15 residues. Germline V gene data show CDR1 as MNHEY and CDR2 as SVGAGI. V lost 6 bases and J lost 9; bases outside the gene matches: 8. The CDR3 nucleotides read TGTGCCAGCAGAGTACTAGCGGGGGGGCCTGCTGAGCAGTTCTTC. Its protein is CASRVLAGGPAEQFF.

This rearrangement joins TRBV5-4 to TRBJ1-3; 7 bases map to TRBD1. After removal of 2 bases from V and 2 bases from J, the junction contained 1 base not matched to a gene. The CDR3 runs 14 residues. Per the germline V gene, CDR1 is SGHNT and CDR2 is YYREEE (reference sequence). CDR3 sequence reads: CASSFQGAGNTIYF. The CDR3 region has the DNA TGTGCCAGCAGCTTCCAGGGGGCTGGAAACACCATATATTTT.

The table lists this clone with a few counts. This chain joins TRBV4-1 and TRBJ1-4; D gene uncertain. The CDR3 runs 12 residues. V lost 0 bases and J lost 13, with 9 bases in between. Germline CDR1 reads MGHRA; CDR2 reads YSYEKL. The CDR3 reads CASSQDPPGLFF. The CDR3 nucleotides are TGCGCCAGCAGCCAAGATCCCCCTGGACTGTTTTTT.

The chain employs TRBV10-1 and TRBJ2-3, with 9 bases lining up with TRBD2. CDR1 and CDR2 from the germline V gene are WNHNN and SYGVQD (reference sequence). The CDR3 consists of 14 residues. The V and J ends lost 3 bases and 5 bases, in that order; junction bases with no gene match: 3. The CDR3 loop is CASSDISGRDTQYF. CDR3 coding DNA: TGCGCCAGCAGTGATATTAGCGGGAGAGATACGCAGTATTTT.